One and the same sample provided the 10 T cell receptor beta chains below, sequenced in a study of blood T cell repertoires in COVID-19. TCRdb keeps only in-frame clones here, not all; method: immunoSEQ multiplex PCR. The sample consists of 200,000 to 300,000 clones, under 85% of them appearing once. Sequenced: peripheral blood. These receptors came from a young man who had recovered from COVID-19.

The CDR3: CASSATGFDEQFF. The CDR3 DNA is TGTGCCAGCAGCGCTACAGGTTTCGATGAGCAGTTCTTC. The chain links TRBV9 to TRBJ2-1; TRBD1 is a possible D gene (5 bases). The CDR3 is 13 amino acids. Between the trimmed V and J ends, which lost 3 bases and 8 bases, there was a span of 12 bases. Looked up from germline, CDR1 is SGDLS and CDR2 is YYNGEE.

The V call is TRBV5-8, the J call TRBJ2-4; D not certain. V lost 0 bases, J lost 0 bases, and 7 bases lay in between. CDR3 length: 15 residues. Germline V gene data show CDR1 as SGHTS and CDR2 as YDEGEE. CDR3 sequence reads: CASSLVVLAKNIQYF. In nucleotides, the CDR3 is TGTGCCAGCAGCTTGGTAGTCCTAGCCAAAAACATTCAGTACTTC.

This chain links TRBV7-8 with TRBJ2-3; 9 bases agree with TRBD2. V shed 3 bases, J shed 3 bases, and the junction held 7 bases outside the gene matches. This CDR3 spans 16 amino acids. Germline CDR1 reads SGHVS; CDR2 reads FQNEAQ. Here the CDR3 reads CASSLAGGLLTDTQYF. The CDR3 coding sequence is TGTGCCAGCAGCTTGGCGGGGGGGCTGTTGACAGATACGCAGTATTTT.

This rearrangement joins TRBV15 to TRBJ1-3, with TRBD1 matching over 10 bases. Losses at the gene ends were 3 bases for V and 5 bases for J; bases not matched to a gene: 7. The CDR3 totals 16 residues. Germline CDR1 reads LNHNV; CDR2 reads YYDKDF (reference sequence). CDR3 loop: CATSRTGGVVRNTIYF. In DNA, the CDR3 is TGTGCCACCAGCAGGACAGGGGGCGTTGTCAGAAACACCATATATTTT.

The chain links TRBV2 to TRBJ1-5, with a tentative D call TRBD1 (5 bases). With 6 bases removed from V and 5 bases from J, the gap between germline ends came to 11 bases. The CDR3 sequence is 13 residues long. Per germline, CDR1 SNHLY and CDR2 FYNNEI. The CDR3 sequence: CASSAGGDQPQHF. CDR3 sequence (DNA): TGTGCCAGCAGCGCCGGGGGTGATCAGCCCCAGCATTTT.

The genes are TRBV2 and TRBJ2-2, with D possibly being TRBD1 (6 bases). CDR3 length equals 14 residues. V was shortened by 7 bases and J by 2 bases, with 11 bases between the two germline ends. Per the germline V gene, CDR1 is SNHLY and CDR2 is FYNNEI. The CDR3 DNA is TGTGCCAGCATTCCAGGGGATAACACCGGGGAGCTGTTTTTT. Translating it yields CASIPGDNTGELFF.

CDR3 nucleotides: TGTGCCAGCAGCTTGGTACAGGGGGATCCAGATACGCAGTATTTT. Protein sequence: CASSLVQGDPDTQYF. The rearrangement links TRBV5-8 to TRBJ2-3; 8 nucleotides line up with TRBD1. Germline V gene lookup returns CDR1 SGHTS and CDR2 YDEGEE. J gave up 4 bases and V 0 bases, and 4 bases lay outside the gene matches. This CDR3 is built from 15 residues.

The chain uses TRBV7-2 and TRBJ2-1; TRBD2 matches 14 bases. CDR3 length equals 14 residues. Trimming at V came to 10 bases and at J to 11 bases, leaving 10 bases not matched to a gene. In germline, CDR1 is SGHTA, CDR2 FQGNSA. The CDR3 loop is CATIPGLAGEKQFF. The CDR3 DNA sequence: TGTGCCACCATACCGGGACTAGCGGGGGAGAAGCAGTTCTTC.

This clone was detected only once. The rearrangement joins TRBV7-8 to TRBJ2-2, with TRBD1 matching 7 bases. CDR3 size: 15 residues. V lost 5 bases to trimming and J lost 4 bases; unmatched junction nucleotides: 7. Per germline, CDR1 SGHVS and CDR2 FQNEAQ. The CDR3 bases are TGTGCCAGCAGCCGGGGACAGCCGTTCACCGGGGAGCTGTTTTTT. Protein product: CASSRGQPFTGELFF.

In nucleotides, the CDR3 is TGCGCCAGCACCGAAGGGGTGGGGAACACCGGGGAGCTGTTTTTT. It encodes CASTEGVGNTGELFF. The chain employs TRBV5-1 and TRBJ2-2; tentative D call: TRBD1 (5 bases). Looked up from germline, CDR1 is SGHRS and CDR2 is YFSETQ. The V end was cut by 6 bases, the J end by 1 base, with 13 bases between. The CDR3 has 15 amino acids.